This passage covers 14 T cell receptor beta chains from one sample sequenced in a study of blood T cell repertoires in COVID-19. Repertoires were generated with immunoSEQ multiplex PCR, while TCRdb's copy carries only in-frame clones and drops some. The sample yields approximately 200,000 clones, about 82% seen once. The material sequenced was PBMCs or T cells enriched from blood (not recorded which). These receptors were taken from a woman aged 25 to 39 who had recovered from COVID-19.

The CDR3 region is CASSSNPSGEQFF. CDR3 coding DNA: TGTGCCAGCAGCTCAAACCCATCGGGAGAGCAGTTCTTC. This chain joins TRBV7-3 and TRBJ2-1, with D perhaps matching TRBD2 (5 bases). Germline-derived CDR1 and CDR2 are SGHTA and FQGTGA. The CDR3 length is 13 residues. Deletions cut 4 bases from V and 10 bases from J, with 14 bases between. The full variable domain, its missing parts supplied by reference TRBV7-3 and TRBJ2-1, is GAGVSQTPSNKVTEKGKYVELRCDPISGHTALYWYRQSLGQGPEFLIYFQGTGAADDSGLPNDRFFAVRPEGSVSTLKIQRTERGDSAVYLCASSSNPSGEQFFGPGTRLTVL.

This clone was counted a single time. V usage is TRBV3-1 (or the pseudogene TRBV3-2) and J usage is TRBJ2-7; D unresolved. This CDR3 comprises 12 residues. Germline V lookup: CDR1 LGHDT, CDR2 YNNKEL (reference sequence). Trimming pared 1 base from V and 6 bases from J, leaving 7 bases between. For the CDR3, the DNA is TGTGCCAGCAGCCAAGGGCCCGTCGAGCAGTACTTC. This translates into CASSQGPVEQYF.

This rearrangement joins TRBV28 to TRBJ1-6; TRBD1 matches 9 bases. The CDR3 contains 16 residues. CDR1 and CDR2 from the germline V gene are MDHEN and SYDVKM. V trimming: 8 bases; J trimming: 10 bases; junction bases outside the gene matches: 15. CDR3 residues: CASGRDRDFFGSPLHF. In DNA form, the CDR3 reads TGTGCCAGCGGCCGGGACAGGGATTTTTTTGGGTCACCCCTCCACTTT.

J is TRBJ1-2 and V is TRBV27; the D is unclear. Deletions cut 6 bases from V and 5 bases from J, with 10 bases between. The CDR3 runs to 12 residues. Germline loops: CDR1 MNHEY, CDR2 SMNVEV (reference sequence). Here the CDR3 reads CASSLYPYGYTF. Here the CDR3 DNA reads TGTGCCAGCAGCCTATATCCTTATGGCTACACCTTC.

V gene TRBV7-9 combines with J gene TRBJ2-1; 14 bases match TRBD2. V was clipped by 5 bases and J by 15 bases; unmatched bases: 6. Germline assignment: CDR1 SEHNR and CDR2 FQNEAQ (reference sequence). This CDR3 is built from 13 residues. In nucleotides, the CDR3 is TGTGCCAGCAGCCTGGGGACTAGCGGGGGTTGGTTCTTC. Translation: CASSLGTSGGWFF.

The table lists this clone with a count of one. The chain is built from TRBV7-6 and TRBJ1-2; weak D call: TRBD1 (6 bases). Germline CDR1 SGHVS, CDR2 FNYEAQ. V was pared by 6 bases and J by 8 bases, with 10 bases between. This CDR3 region has 11 residues. The CDR3 DNA reads as TGTGCCAGCAGTTACAGGGACGGCTACACCTTC. Its translation is CASSYRDGYTF.

The V and J genes are TRBV20-1 and TRBJ2-1; weak D call: TRBD1 (6 bases). Germline-derived CDR1 and CDR2 are DFQATT and SNEGSKA (reference sequence). V was cut by 3 bases and J by 3 bases, with 15 bases left in between. CDR3 length equals 15 residues. The CDR3 protein is CSASAEWDNYNEQFF. DNA of the CDR3: TGCAGTGCTAGTGCGGAGTGGGACAACTACAATGAGCAGTTCTTC.

This sequence joins TRBV7-9 and TRBJ2-7, with 7 bases that match TRBD1. The CDR3 length is 15 residues. Germline loops: CDR1 SEHNR, CDR2 FQNEAQ (reference sequence). V dropped 2 bases and J dropped 3; count of bases not matched to a gene: 7. The CDR3 sequence is CASSLRQGGDYEQYF. The CDR3, as DNA: TGTGCCAGCAGCTTACGACAGGGTGGTGACTACGAGCAGTACTTC.

The chain is built from TRBV11-2 and TRBJ2-3, with TRBD2 matching over 7 bases. V lost 1 base to trimming and J lost 2 bases; unmatched junction nucleotides: 6. The CDR3 is made up of 16 amino acids. Germline values: CDR1 SGHAT, CDR2 FQNNGV. As DNA, the CDR3 is TGTGCCAGCAGCTTAGTAGCGGGTGGGCTCACAGATACGCAGTATTTT. This gives the protein CASSLVAGGLTDTQYF.

The chain employs TRBV9 and TRBJ2-3, with D unresolved. This CDR3 is 14 amino acids long. V was shortened by 0 bases and J by 0 bases, with 5 bases between the two germline ends. Looked up from germline, CDR1 is SGDLS and CDR2 is YYNGEE. CDR3 DNA sequence: TGTGCCAGCAGCGTAGTGGGCAGCACAGATACGCAGTATTTT. This codes for CASSVVGSTDTQYF.

The rearrangement uses TRBV28 and TRBJ2-5, with 13 bases aligning to TRBD2. Germline V gene sequence: CDR1 MDHEN, CDR2 SYDVKM. The CDR3 totals 15 residues. Trimming took 4 bases from V and 5 from J; bases not matched to a gene: 4. CDR3 loop: CASSSQLAGGETQYF. The CDR3 coding sequence is TGTGCCAGCAGTTCACAACTAGCGGGGGGGGAGACCCAGTACTTC.

This CDR3 is CASSLRGLAGGYEQYF. The CDR3 coding sequence is TGTGCCAGTAGTCTCAGGGGACTAGCGGGAGGTTACGAGCAGTACTTC. V is TRBV19 and J is TRBJ2-7; TRBD2 matches at 15 bases. The germline CDR1 and CDR2 sequences are LNHDA and SQIVND (reference sequence). The CDR3 has 16 residues. V shed 5 bases and J 4 bases; nucleotides not matched to a gene: 6.

The chain joins TRBV10-3 to TRBJ2-2; 11 bases agree with TRBD1. The length of the CDR3 is 13 residues. Unmatched junction bases numbered 0, after V lost 6 bases and J lost 6 bases. CDR1 is ENHRY, CDR2 SYGVKD, per germline. CDR3 sequence reads: CAIRGQGAGELFF. The CDR3 coding sequence is TGTGCCATCAGGGGACAGGGGGCCGGGGAGCTGTTTTTT.

The CDR3 sequence is CAWSETGGDGYTF. CDR3 sequence (DNA): TGTGCCTGGAGTGAGACAGGGGGCGATGGCTACACCTTC. V is TRBV30 and J is TRBJ1-2; TRBD1 agrees at 10 bases. The CDR3 length is 13 residues. Trimming removed 1 base from V and 6 bases from J; junction bases left unmatched: 2. Per germline, CDR1 GTSNPN and CDR2 SVGIG (reference sequence).